This T cell receptor beta chain was recorded in a study of blood T cell repertoires in COVID-19. In the study overall: There were acute and convalescent COVID-19 samples, and they came from the United States, Italy and Spain. Sources were T cells, B-cell-depleted T cells, or PBMCs; the material itself was cDNA or gDNA.

Losses at the gene ends were 4 bases for V and 8 bases for J; bases not matched to a gene: 18. The germline V gene encodes CDR1 KGHDR and CDR2 SFDVKD. The CDR3 loop spans 18 amino acids. The repertoire was sequenced with immunoSEQ multiplex PCR; TCRdb's copy has only in-frame clones and lacks some. The sample records 200,000 to 300,000 clones, more than 70% being singletons. The count of this clone is one. V and J are TRBV24-1 and TRBJ2-2, with TRBD2 identical over 7 bases. This receptor was identified in a woman in her thirties or forties with acute COVID-19. Sequencing input: PBMCs or T cells enriched from blood (not recorded which). The CDR3 DNA reads as TGTGCCACCAGTGACCCCCCCGTAGCGGGTACGAGGAAGGGGGAGCTGTTTTTT. Translation gives CATSDPPVAGTRKGELFF.